A single sample is the source of the 17 T cell receptor beta chains below, sequenced in a study of T cells after yellow fever vaccination. TCRdb reprocessed the 5' RACE reads with MiXCR, giving one entry per CDR3 protein. The sample consists of some 300,000 distinct CDR3 sequences, approximately 3.9% of them appearing once. The sample in question was PBMCs, obtained on the day of the yellow fever booster vaccination. These receptors all come from a man aged 18 to 35 who received the YFV17D yellow fever vaccine.

This clonotype has ten or more counts. This chain links TRBV6-2 or TRBV6-3 with TRBJ2-1; TRBD1 is a possible D gene (6 bases). Trimming shortened V by 6 bases and J by 6 bases, and 15 bases separated the two germline ends. The CDR3 extends over 14 amino acids. Germline V gene data show CDR1 as MNHEY and CDR2 as SVGEGT. The DNA of the CDR3 is TGTGCCAGCAGGGAAACAGGGATCGGCAATGAGCAGTTCTTC. Translating gives CASRETGIGNEQFF.

This clonotype was counted at least ten times. The chain couples TRBV5-1 to TRBJ1-2; 7 positions agree with TRBD1. This CDR3 contains 15 residues. From germline, CDR1 is SGHRS and CDR2 YFSETQ. Unmatched junction bases numbered 12, after V lost 6 bases and J lost 4 bases. The chain's CDR3 is CASKKTGTDIYGYTF. The CDR3 DNA is TGCGCCAGCAAAAAAACCGGGACAGACATCTATGGCTACACCTTC.

V usage is TRBV7-2 and J usage is TRBJ1-4; a weak D match, TRBD1 (6 bases). Germline V gives CDR1 SGHTA, CDR2 FQGNSA. The V and J ends lost 5 bases and 3 bases respectively, with 16 bases between them. The CDR3 runs 16 residues. The CDR3 DNA sequence: TGTGCCAGCAGCCCCAGGGGCTCGGGCCCTAATGAAAAACTGTTTTTT. It codes for CASSPRGSGPNEKLFF.

This rearrangement joins TRBV20-1 to TRBJ2-5; maybe TRBD2 (5 bases). The CDR3 is 15 residues long. The V end lost 1 base, the J end lost 2 bases, and 14 bases lay between the germline ends. Germline assignment: CDR1 DFQATT and CDR2 SNEGSKA (reference sequence). The CDR3 here is CSARVEGRAQETQYF. The CDR3 nucleotides are TGCAGTGCTAGAGTTGAGGGTAGGGCACAAGAGACCCAGTACTTC.

In this sample, this clonotype turned up many times. J is TRBJ2-1 and V is TRBV27; 8 bases map to TRBD1. Germline V gives CDR1 MNHEY, CDR2 SMNVEV (reference sequence). The ends lost 6 bases at V and 7 bases at J; junction bases unmatched: 14. There are 16 residues in the CDR3. The CDR3 coding sequence is TGTGCCAGCAGGGTTTTAGGCGACAGGGGTGCTAATGAGCAGTTCTTC. Its protein product is CASRVLGDRGANEQFF.

This clonotype has a handful of counts. The chain couples TRBV7-2 to TRBJ2-7; TRBD1 is a possible D gene (5 bases). CDR1 and CDR2 (germline): SGHTA, FQGNSA. V lost 1 base and J lost 0, with 10 bases in between. This CDR3 has 15 residues. The CDR3 coding sequence is TGTGCCAGCAGCTTAGGGTCAGGGCCCTCCTACGAGCAGTACGTC. It yields the protein CASSLGSGPSYEQYV.

This clonotype was picked up a small number of times. The genes are TRBV24-1 and TRBJ2-3; D unclear. Trimming pared 4 bases from V and 6 bases from J, leaving 4 bases between. Looked up from germline, CDR1 is KGHDR and CDR2 is SFDVKD. The CDR3 is made up of 11 amino acids. Written as DNA, the CDR3 is TGTGCCACCAGTGAACGGGATACGCAGTATTTT. It is translated as CATSERDTQYF.

In its sample, this clonotype was seen a few times. V and J are TRBV19 and TRBJ2-7; perhaps TRBD2 as D (7 bases). The CDR3 has 13 residues. Germline CDR1 reads LNHDA; CDR2 reads SQIVND (reference sequence). V gave up 8 bases and J gave up 5 bases, with 16 bases separating them. Here the CDR3 reads CASRRGGSNEQYV. CDR3 bases: TGTGCCAGTCGAAGGGGGGGGTCAAACGAGCAGTACGTC.

This clonotype appeared a few times. The chain uses TRBV7-2 and TRBJ1-5; D is possibly TRBD1 (5 bases). Trimming took off 6 bases at V and 0 bases at J, with 9 bases between the two ends. Germline V gene sequence: CDR1 SGHTA, CDR2 FQGNSA. The CDR3 sequence is 14 residues long. CDR3 coding DNA: TGTGCCAGCAGGGACACGAATAGCAATCAGCCCCAGCATTTT. This encodes CASRDTNSNQPQHF.

This clonotype was recorded many times. The genes are TRBV4-3 and TRBJ2-1; 10 bases are shared with TRBD1. This CDR3 has 16 residues. Trimming at V came to 4 bases and at J to 4 bases, leaving 7 bases not matched to a gene. The germline gives CDR1 LGHNA, CDR2 YSLEER. The DNA for the CDR3 is TGCGCCAGCAGCCTAGCCGGGACAGGGGATTACAATGAGCAGTTCTTC. Its translation: CASSLAGTGDYNEQFF.

The chain carries TRBV7-3 and TRBJ1-6; tentatively, D is TRBD1 (6 bases). This CDR3 region has 15 residues. V was clipped by 5 bases and J by 9 bases, with 17 bases between them. CDR1 SGHTA and CDR2 FQGTGA come from the germline V gene. The CDR3 DNA sequence: TGTGCCAGCAGCCCAATGGGGGGCTGGAGTTCACCCCTCCACTTT. The encoded protein is CASSPMGGWSSPLHF.

This clonotype was counted many times. The CDR3 DNA sequence: TGTGCCAGCAGCCCCACAGGGGGCCGACCCTCCGAGCAGTACGTC. As protein: CASSPTGGRPSEQYV. The chain employs TRBV7-6 and TRBJ2-7; 9 bases line up with TRBD1. CDR1 and CDR2 (germline): SGHVS, FNYEAQ. The trim removed 5 bases at V and 6 bases at J, leaving 11 bases unmatched. CDR3 length: 15 residues.

This clonotype was seen a few times. The chain recombines TRBV5-1 with TRBJ2-5; D is possibly TRBD1 (6 bases). The CDR3 totals 16 residues. V lost 3 bases, J lost 1 base, and 16 bases lay in between. Germline V lookup: CDR1 SGHRS, CDR2 YFSETQ. This CDR3 is CASSSHTGSPQETQYF. CDR3 nucleotides: TGCGCCAGCAGCTCCCATACAGGGTCCCCCCAAGAGACCCAGTACTTC.

The chain joins TRBV4-2 to TRBJ1-2; D might be TRBD1 (6 bases). Deletions cut 0 bases from V and 6 bases from J, with 14 bases between. The CDR3 extends over 15 amino acids. Germline CDR1 LGHNA, CDR2 YNFKEQ. This CDR3 is CASSQEGQYDNGYTF. The CDR3 DNA reads as TGTGCCAGCAGCCAAGAGGGACAATACGACAATGGCTACACCTTC.

The gene calls are TRBV12-3 or TRBV12-4 and TRBJ2-3; tentatively, D is TRBD2 (5 bases). The CDR3 is 16 residues long. Trimming cost V 3 bases and J 2 bases, with 15 bases left between them. The CDR3 nucleotides are TGTGCCAGCAGTTTTAGGACTCTACATTCCACAGATACGCAGTATTTT. Protein product: CASSFRTLHSTDTQYF.

This clonotype appeared a few times. This chain uses TRBV20-1 with TRBJ2-4; 7 bases are shared with TRBD1. Germline V gene sequence: CDR1 DFQATT, CDR2 SNEGSKA (reference sequence). The J segment lost 4 bases and the V segment lost 4 bases, leaving 10 bases of the junction unmatched. The CDR3 extends over 15 amino acids. CDR3 in DNA: TGCAGTGCTACCTCGGACAGGCCGAGGAAAAACATTCAGTACTTC. Translation: CSATSDRPRKNIQYF.

This clonotype was recorded a few times. The rearrangement links TRBV29-1 to TRBJ2-7; 8 nucleotides match TRBD1. CDR3 length: 15 amino acids. Germline CDR1 reads SQVTM; CDR2 reads ANQGSEA. J was trimmed by 6 bases and V by 4 bases; bases with no gene match: 14. CDR3 loop: CSVVPQVRGPSEQYF. In DNA, the CDR3 is TGCAGCGTTGTCCCCCAAGTCAGGGGGCCATCCGAGCAGTACTTC.